These 23 T cell receptor beta chains were sequenced from one sample in a study of blood T cell repertoires in COVID-19. Libraries were prepared by immunoSEQ multiplex PCR; TCRdb keeps only in-frame clonotypes and omits some of them. The sample yields roughly 230,000 clones, around 82% seen once. The sample taken for sequencing was PBMCs or T cells enriched from blood (not recorded which). These receptors were collected from a man aged 45-65 years who had recovered from COVID-19.

CDR3 in DNA: TGTGCAAGTCGCTTAGCGACCGGGACAGCACAATATACGCAGTATTTT. Translation gives CASRLATGTAQYTQYF. The V and J genes are TRBV12-2 and TRBJ2-3; the table's D call TRBD1 went unverified against the DNA. TRBV12-2 is labeled a pseudogene. The CDR3 is made up of 16 amino acids.

This clone has just one count. This rearrangement joins TRBV21-1 to TRBJ2-7; the DNA was not compared with TRBD2, the D call given in the table. TRBV21-1 represents a pseudogene. The CDR3 is made up of 19 amino acids. The CDR3 region is CASSKTGTSGGFLVYEQYF. The CDR3 DNA reads as TGTGCCAGCAGCAAAACGGGAACTAGCGGGGGGTTCCTGGTATACGAGCAGTACTTC.

This chain links TRBV9 with TRBJ1-1; the D gene is possibly TRBD1 (5 bases). The CDR3 length is 15 residues. Trimming shortened V by 3 bases and J by 4 bases, and 16 bases separated the two germline ends. The V gene's germline CDR1 is SGDLS and CDR2 YYNGEE. The CDR3: CASSEGSGRGTEAFF. CDR3 bases: TGTGCCAGCAGCGAGGGATCGGGGAGGGGCACTGAAGCTTTCTTT.

The rearrangement links TRBV15 to TRBJ1-5; maybe TRBD1 (5 bases). Per the germline V gene, CDR1 is LNHNV and CDR2 is YYDKDF (reference sequence). The CDR3 runs to 15 residues. V lost 5 bases and J lost 2, with 13 bases in between. The CDR3 sequence is CATSLGGGGNQPQHF. The CDR3 DNA reads as TGTGCCACCAGCTTGGGGGGAGGGGGCAATCAGCCCCAGCATTTT.

This clone appeared once. The chain combines TRBV27 with TRBJ1-4, with D maybe TRBD1 (6 bases). V was shortened by 5 bases and J by 3 bases, with 13 bases between the two germline ends. CDR1 is MNHEY, CDR2 SMNVEV, per germline (reference sequence). The CDR3 runs to 15 residues. DNA of the CDR3: TGTGCCAGCAGTCCCTGGACAGTTTCTAATGAAAAACTGTTTTTT. Encoded protein: CASSPWTVSNEKLFF.

V is TRBV9 and J is TRBJ2-2, with D perhaps TRBD2 (5 bases). Germline CDR1 and CDR2: SGDLS and YYNGEE. The CDR3 length is 15 residues. Trimming removed 0 bases at V and 4 bases at J, with 10 bases between. DNA for the CDR3: TGTGCCAGCAGCGTAGAACTAGGTGGCACCGGGGAGCTGTTTTTT. Translating it yields CASSVELGGTGELFF.

The chain has TRBV27 and TRBJ1-6; D remains ambiguous. The germline V and J ends were trimmed by 6 bases and 0 bases, with 9 bases remaining between them. Germline V gene lookup returns CDR1 MNHEY and CDR2 SMNVEV (reference sequence). CDR3 length: 15 amino acids. The chain's CDR3 is CASSRTSSYNSPLHF. The DNA for the CDR3 is TGTGCCAGCAGCCGTACTAGCTCCTATAATTCACCCCTCCACTTT.

This clone was found a few times. Here the CDR3 reads CASVGAYEQYF. The DNA for the CDR3 is TGTGCCAGCGTCGGGGCCTACGAGCAGTACTTC. This chain links TRBV3-1 (or the pseudogene TRBV3-2) with TRBJ2-7; TRBD2 is a possible D gene (5 bases). The V end was cut by 8 bases, the J end by 2 bases, with 7 bases between. Germline-derived CDR1 and CDR2 are LGHDT and YNNKEL (reference sequence). The CDR3 contains 11 residues.

The chain joins TRBV30 to TRBJ1-2; 8 positions agree with TRBD1. Germline loops: CDR1 GTSNPN, CDR2 SVGIG (reference sequence). V lost 2 bases and J lost 8; bases outside the gene matches: 7. This CDR3 comprises 13 residues. The CDR3 bases are TGTGCCTGGAGTACAGGGGGATCGAGGGGCTACACCTTC. This encodes CAWSTGGSRGYTF.

This rearrangement joins TRBV4-1 to TRBJ2-7; 10 bases line up with TRBD1. V lost 4 bases, J lost 4 bases, and 4 bases stayed unmatched. The V gene's germline CDR1 is MGHRA and CDR2 YSYEKL. The CDR3 runs 14 residues. The CDR3 DNA is TGCGCCAGCAGCCGGGACAGGGGCGTTTACGAGCAGTACTTC. Amino acids: CASSRDRGVYEQYF.

The chain carries TRBV20-1 and TRBJ1-5; D unresolved. V shed 3 bases and J shed 0 bases, with 12 bases lying between them. CDR3 length equals 15 residues. The germline V gene has CDR1 DFQATT and CDR2 SNEGSKA (reference sequence). Here the CDR3 reads CSASEGAYSNQPQHF. Written as DNA, the CDR3 is TGCAGTGCTAGTGAGGGAGCGTATAGCAATCAGCCCCAGCATTTT.

The chain links TRBV5-1 to TRBJ1-1; maybe TRBD1 (6 bases). The V gene lost 6 bases and the J gene lost 6 bases, with 12 bases spanning the gap. CDR3 size: 12 residues. Germline-derived CDR1 and CDR2 are SGHRS and YFSETQ. CDR3 protein: CASKGEGAEAFF. The DNA for the CDR3 is TGCGCCAGCAAGGGGGAGGGCGCTGAAGCTTTCTTT.

The genes are TRBV5-1 and TRBJ1-1; no clear D. The ends were cut back, 0 bases at V and 1 base at J, with 10 bases in the middle. CDR1 SGHRS and CDR2 YFSETQ come from the germline V gene. The CDR3 runs to 15 residues. CDR3 residues: CASSLAGQKNTEAFF. As DNA, the CDR3 is TGCGCCAGCAGCTTGGCAGGTCAGAAGAACACTGAAGCTTTCTTT. The full variable domain, with the rest looked up from reference TRBV5-1 and TRBJ1-1, is KAGVTQTPRYLIKTRGQQVTLSCSPISGHRSVSWYQQTPGQGLQFLFEYFSETQRNKGNFPGRFSGRQFSNSRSEMNVSTLELGDSALYLCASSLAGQKNTEAFFGQGTRLTVV.

The CDR3 nucleotides are TGCAGTGCTAGTGACTTCTTAAACATTCAGTACTTC. Its translation: CSASDFLNIQYF. This chain uses TRBV20-1 with TRBJ2-4; no firm D call. Germline V gene sequence: CDR1 DFQATT, CDR2 SNEGSKA (reference sequence). There are 12 residues in the CDR3. The V end lost 3 bases, the J end lost 6 bases, and 9 bases lay between the germline ends.

The chain has TRBV18 and TRBJ2-1; maybe TRBD1 (5 bases). Germline V gene lookup returns CDR1 KGHSH and CDR2 LQKENI. There are 13 residues in the CDR3. V gave up 4 bases and J gave up 4 bases, with 8 bases separating them. The CDR3 region has the DNA TGTGCCAGCTCACGAGACAGTTACAATGAGCAGTTCTTC. Protein product: CASSRDSYNEQFF.

The chain is built from TRBV24-1 and TRBJ2-3; 7 bases agree with TRBD1. The J segment lost 1 base and the V segment lost 1 base, leaving 7 bases of the junction unmatched. Per germline, CDR1 KGHDR and CDR2 SFDVKD. The CDR3 contains 17 residues. The CDR3 spells CATSDFYPGQRTDTQYF. CDR3 DNA: TGTGCCACCAGTGATTTTTACCCGGGACAGCGCACAGATACGCAGTATTTT.

V usage is TRBV18 and J usage is TRBJ2-7, with 12 positions matching TRBD1. CDR1 KGHSH and CDR2 LQKENI come from the germline V gene. The CDR3 sequence is 14 residues long. J was trimmed by 5 bases and V by 3 bases; bases with no gene match: 2. CDR3 protein: CASSPGTGGNEQYF. The CDR3 DNA reads as TGTGCCAGCTCACCGGGGACAGGGGGCAACGAGCAGTACTTC.

The sample holds one count of this clone. V and J are TRBV29-1 and TRBJ2-3; 10 bases map to TRBD2. The J segment lost 5 bases and the V segment lost 0 bases, leaving 8 bases of the junction unmatched. The CDR3 is made up of 16 amino acids. Germline loops: CDR1 SQVTM, CDR2 ANQGSEA. In nucleotides, the CDR3 is TGCAGCGTTGAAGAGGCTAGGCGACTAGCGGGAGATACGCAGTATTTT. Residues: CSVEEARRLAGDTQYF.

The rearrangement joins TRBV5-8 to TRBJ2-7; 8 bases are a match to TRBD1. V dropped 0 bases and J dropped 3; count of bases not matched to a gene: 5. CDR3 length: 15 residues. CDR1 and CDR2 (germline): SGHTS, YDEGEE. In nucleotides, the CDR3 is TGTGCCAGCAGCTTGGGTACAGGGGGTCGCTACGAGCAGTACTTC. Protein: CASSLGTGGRYEQYF.

The chain recombines TRBV19 with TRBJ1-1; no definite D call. CDR1 LNHDA and CDR2 SQIVND come from the germline V gene (reference sequence). The germline V and J ends were trimmed by 9 bases and 1 base, with 6 bases remaining between them. The CDR3 extends over 11 amino acids. The CDR3 DNA follows: TGTGCCAGCGAGAGGAACACTGAAGCTTTCTTT. It is translated as CASERNTEAFF. Variable domain in full (rest from reference TRBV19 and TRBJ1-1): DGGITQSPKYLFRKEGQNVTLSCEQNLNHDAMYWYRQDPGQGLRLIYYSQIVNDFQKGDIAEGYSVSREKKESFPLTVTSAQKNPTAFYLCASERNTEAFFGQGTRLTVV.

The chain couples TRBV28 to TRBJ1-6, with a weak D call TRBD1 (6 bases). Germline V gene lookup returns CDR1 MDHEN and CDR2 SYDVKM. The CDR3 loop spans 13 amino acids. Trimming removed 8 bases at V and 11 bases at J, with 16 bases between. For the CDR3, the DNA is TGTGCCAGCTTTCCCGGGGGGGCGACACCCCTCCACTTT. Its protein is CASFPGGATPLHF.

This clone occurred once. This chain joins TRBV2 and TRBJ1-1; no clear D gene. This CDR3 spans 14 amino acids. Germline V lookup: CDR1 SNHLY, CDR2 FYNNEI. Trimming cost V 4 bases and J 1 base, with 10 bases left between them. The CDR3 region is CASSVWQENTEAFF. The CDR3 region has the DNA TGTGCCAGCAGTGTTTGGCAAGAGAACACTGAAGCTTTCTTT. The complete variable domain, with remaining parts taken from reference TRBV2 and TRBJ1-1, reads EPEVTQTPSHQVTQMGQEVILRCVPISNHLYFYWYRQILGQKVEFLVSFYNNEISEKSEIFDDQFSVERPDGSNFTLKIRSTKLEDSAMYFCASSVWQENTEAFFGQGTRLTVV.

The J gene is TRBJ1-2, the V gene TRBV7-2; D unresolved. From germline, CDR1 is SGHTA and CDR2 FQGNSA. The V and J ends lost 5 bases and 9 bases respectively, with 13 bases between them. This CDR3 spans 12 amino acids. For the CDR3, the DNA is TGTGCCAGCAGCCCCGGGGAAGATCGCTACACCTTC. Amino acid sequence: CASSPGEDRYTF.